A selection of T cell receptor beta chains follows, all from one sample in a study of blood T cell repertoires in COVID-19. Some clones are missing from TCRdb's copy, which holds only in-frame ones; the method was immunoSEQ multiplex PCR. The table has roughly 200,000 clones, 82% seen once. The specimen was PBMCs or T cells enriched from blood (not recorded which). Source of these receptors: a woman aged 55-70 years with acute COVID-19. Each CDR3 is given with its conserved first and last residue. D genes are given only for firm matches. Not every row has a clone size; where given, it reads once, few, many or a size class.

d_gene,abundance,v_gene,j_gene,CDR3aa,CDR3nt
.,.,TRBV28,TRBJ2-1,CASSQPGSLVNEQFF,TGTGCCAGCAGCCAACCGGGTAGCTTAGTGAATGAGCAGTTCTTC
.,.,TRBV5-1,TRBJ1-4,CASSPAGGREKLFF,TGCGCCAGCAGCCCCGCGGGGGGAAGGGAAAAACTGTTTTTT
.,.,TRBV7-2,TRBJ2-1,CASSLDQGSLF,TGTGCCAGCAGCTTAGATCAGGGTTCGCTCTTC
.,.,TRBV30,TRBJ2-1,CAWSGGVGTYNEQFF,TGTGCCTGGAGTGGGGGCGTCGGAACCTACAATGAGCAGTTCTTC
.,once,TRBV5-4,TRBJ1-4,CASSLDGGGGFNEKLFF,TGTGCCAGCAGCTTGGATGGGGGAGGTGGTTTCAATGAAAAACTGTTTTTT
.,medium-sized,TRBV4-1,TRBJ1-4,CASSQPFRGYEKLFF,TGCGCCAGCAGCCAACCATTCAGGGGATACGAAAAACTGTTTTTT
.,.,TRBV9,TRBJ1-5,CASSLDGGGNQPQHF,TGTGCCAGCAGCCTCGACGGGGGTGGCAATCAGCCCCAGCATTTT
.,.,TRBV12-3/TRBV12-4,TRBJ1-5,CASSFDTNQPQHF,TGTGCCAGCAGTTTTGACACAAATCAGCCCCAGCATTTT
TRBD1,.,TRBV4-3,TRBJ1-4,CASSQEPGRDRGYEKLFF,TGCGCCAGCAGCCAAGAACCAGGCCGGGACAGGGGGTATGAAAAACTGTTTTTT
.,.,TRBV5-1,TRBJ1-5,CASSEDTYQPQHF,TGCGCCAGCAGCGAGGACACCTATCAGCCCCAGCATTTT
.,.,TRBV5-1,TRBJ2-6,CASTKRVSIPSGANVLTF,TGCGCCAGCACCAAGAGGGTATCTATCCCCTCTGGGGCCAACGTCCTGACTTTC
.,.,TRBV14,TRBJ1-4,CASSQVLRCSGGAGEKLFF,TGTGCCAGCAGCCAAGTGCTGCGGTGTTCGGGGGGCGCAGGGGAAAAACTGTTTTTT
TRBD1,.,TRBV5-6,TRBJ1-1,CASSWDSEAFF,TGTGCCAGCAGCTGGGACAGCGAAGCTTTCTTT
TRBD1,.,TRBV24-1,TRBJ1-2,CATSDLTGDYGYTF,TGTGCCACCAGTGATCTGACAGGGGACTATGGCTACACCTTC